These 2 T cell receptor beta chains originate from one sample sequenced in a study of CD8 T cells in Susac syndrome. RNA was extracted with the RNeasy kit, and a quantity of about 0.45 to 1 ug was reverse transcribed using random hexamers. TCRdb re-called the immunoSEQ multiplex PCR reads through MiXCR, storing one row per CDR3 protein. The sample yields some 130,000 distinct CDR3 sequences, around 95% seen once. Sequenced input: CD8+ T cells from PBMCs. Source of these receptors: a human donor with Susac syndrome.

This chain connects TRBV12-3 or TRBV12-4 to TRBJ2-3; tentative D call: TRBD2 (6 bases). This CDR3 has 15 residues. Trimming shortened V by 5 bases and J by 5 bases, and 17 bases separated the two germline ends. The CDR3 DNA reads TGTGCCAGCAGTCCGTCTGGCGGGGTTAGAGATACGCAGTATTTT. It translates to CASSPSGGVRDTQYF.

This clonotype was seen a few times. The chain links TRBV12-3 or TRBV12-4 to TRBJ1-1; the D is unclear. V lost 3 bases to trimming and J lost 5 bases, with 4 bases between them. The CDR3 spans 11 residues. The CDR3 sequence: CASSFTTEAFF. In DNA form, the CDR3 reads TGTGCCAGCAGTTTTACGACTGAAGCTTTCTTT.